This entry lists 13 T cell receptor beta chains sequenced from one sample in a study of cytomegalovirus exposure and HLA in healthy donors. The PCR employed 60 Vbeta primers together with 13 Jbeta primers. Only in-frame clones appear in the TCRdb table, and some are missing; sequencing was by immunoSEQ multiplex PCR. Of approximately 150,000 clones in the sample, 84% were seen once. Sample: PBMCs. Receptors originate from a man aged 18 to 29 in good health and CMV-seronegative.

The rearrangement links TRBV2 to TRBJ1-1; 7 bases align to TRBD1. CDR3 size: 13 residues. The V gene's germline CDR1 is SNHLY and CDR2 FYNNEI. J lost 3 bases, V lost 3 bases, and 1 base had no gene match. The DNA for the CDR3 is TGTGCCAGCAGTGATGACAGGGACACTGAAGCTTTCTTT. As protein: CASSDDRDTEAFF.

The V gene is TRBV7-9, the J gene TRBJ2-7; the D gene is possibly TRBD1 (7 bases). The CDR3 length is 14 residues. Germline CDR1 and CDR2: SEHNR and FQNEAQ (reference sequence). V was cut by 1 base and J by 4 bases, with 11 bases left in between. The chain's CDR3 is CASSLEAGGYEQYF. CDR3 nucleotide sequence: TGTGCCAGCAGCTTAGAGGCAGGGGGGTACGAGCAGTACTTC.

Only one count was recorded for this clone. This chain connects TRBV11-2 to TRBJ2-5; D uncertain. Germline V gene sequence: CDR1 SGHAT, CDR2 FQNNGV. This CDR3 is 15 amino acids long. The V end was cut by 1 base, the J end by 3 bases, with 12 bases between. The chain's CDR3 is CASSLGAVRKETQYF. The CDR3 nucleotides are TGTGCCAGCAGCTTAGGGGCAGTAAGAAAAGAGACCCAGTACTTC.

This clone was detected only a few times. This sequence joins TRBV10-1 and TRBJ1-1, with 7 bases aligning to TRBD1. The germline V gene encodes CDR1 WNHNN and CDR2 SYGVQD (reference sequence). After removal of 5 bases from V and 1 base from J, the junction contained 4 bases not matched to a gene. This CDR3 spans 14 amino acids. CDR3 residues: CASSPGGENTEAFF. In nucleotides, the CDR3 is TGCGCCAGCAGTCCAGGGGGAGAGAACACTGAAGCTTTCTTT.

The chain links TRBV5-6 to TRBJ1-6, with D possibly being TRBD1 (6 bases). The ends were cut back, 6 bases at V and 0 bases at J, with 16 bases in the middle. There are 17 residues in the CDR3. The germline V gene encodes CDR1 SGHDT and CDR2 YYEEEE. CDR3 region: CASKPMTGVSYNSPLHF. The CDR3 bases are TGTGCCAGCAAACCCATGACAGGAGTCTCCTATAATTCACCCCTCCACTTT.

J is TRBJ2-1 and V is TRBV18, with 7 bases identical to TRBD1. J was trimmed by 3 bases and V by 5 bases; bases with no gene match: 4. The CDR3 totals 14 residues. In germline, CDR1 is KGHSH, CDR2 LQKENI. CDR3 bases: TGTGCCAGCTCAACCACAGGGGTCTACAATGAGCAGTTCTTC. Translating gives CASSTTGVYNEQFF.

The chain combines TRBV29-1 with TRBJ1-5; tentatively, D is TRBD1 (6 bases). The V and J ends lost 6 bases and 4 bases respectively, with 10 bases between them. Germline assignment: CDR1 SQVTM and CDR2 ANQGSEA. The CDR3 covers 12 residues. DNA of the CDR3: TGCAGCGTCATACAGGGAAATCAGCCCCAGCATTTT. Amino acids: CSVIQGNQPQHF. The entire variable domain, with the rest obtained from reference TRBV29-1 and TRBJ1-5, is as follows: SAVISQKPSRDICQRGTSLTIQCQVDSQVTMMFWYRQQPGQSLTLIATANQGSEATYESGFVIDKFPISRPNLTFSTLTVSNMSPEDSSIYLCSVIQGNQPQHFGDGTRLSIL.

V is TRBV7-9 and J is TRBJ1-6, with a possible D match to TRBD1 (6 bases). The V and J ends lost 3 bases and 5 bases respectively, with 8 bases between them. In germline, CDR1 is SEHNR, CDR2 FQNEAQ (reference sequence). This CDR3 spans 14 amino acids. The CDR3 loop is CASSFWDNNSPLHF. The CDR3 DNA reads TGTGCCAGCAGCTTTTGGGACAATAATTCACCCCTCCACTTT. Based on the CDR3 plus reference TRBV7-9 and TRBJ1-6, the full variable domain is DTGVSQNPRHKITKRGQNVTFRCDPISEHNRLYWYRQTLGQGPEFLTYFQNEAQLEKSRLLSDRFSAERPKGSFSTLEIQRTEQGDSAMYLCASSFWDNNSPLHFGNGTRLTVT.

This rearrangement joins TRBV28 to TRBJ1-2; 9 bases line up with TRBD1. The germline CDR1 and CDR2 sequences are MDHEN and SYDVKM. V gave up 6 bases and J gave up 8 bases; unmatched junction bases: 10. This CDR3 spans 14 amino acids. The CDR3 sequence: CASSRPGQGKGYTF. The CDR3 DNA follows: TGTGCCAGCAGCCGACCGGGACAGGGAAAGGGCTACACCTTC.

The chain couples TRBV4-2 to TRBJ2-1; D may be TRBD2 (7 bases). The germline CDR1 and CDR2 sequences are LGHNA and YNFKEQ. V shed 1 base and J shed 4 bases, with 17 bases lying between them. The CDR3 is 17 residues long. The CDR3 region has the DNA TGTGCCAGCAGCCAAGGGGGGCGGCGGGAGCGGTACAATGAGCAGTTCTTC. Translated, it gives CASSQGGRRERYNEQFF.

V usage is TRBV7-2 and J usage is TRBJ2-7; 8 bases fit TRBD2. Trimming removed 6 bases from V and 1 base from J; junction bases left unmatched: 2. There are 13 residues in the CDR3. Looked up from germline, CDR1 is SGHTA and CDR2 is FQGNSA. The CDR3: CASRLAASYEQYF. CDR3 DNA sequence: TGTGCCAGCAGACTAGCGGCATCCTACGAGCAGTACTTC. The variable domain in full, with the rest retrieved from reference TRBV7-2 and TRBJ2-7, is GAGVSQSPSNKVTEKGKDVELRCDPISGHTALYWYRQSLGQGLEFLIYFQGNSAPDKSGLPSDRFSAERTGGSVSTLTIQRTQQEDSAVYLCASRLAASYEQYFGPGTRLTVT.

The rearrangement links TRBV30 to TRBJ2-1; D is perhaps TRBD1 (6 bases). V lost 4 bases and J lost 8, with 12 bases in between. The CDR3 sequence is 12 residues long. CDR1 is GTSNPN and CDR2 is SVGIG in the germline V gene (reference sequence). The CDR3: CAWNLGAYEQFF. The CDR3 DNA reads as TGTGCCTGGAATTTGGGGGCATATGAGCAGTTCTTC. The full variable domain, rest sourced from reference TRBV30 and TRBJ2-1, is SQTIHQWPATLVQPVGSPLSLECTVEGTSNPNLYWYRQAAGRGLQLLFYSVGIGQISSEVPQNLSASRPQDRQFILSSKKLLLSDSGFYLCAWNLGAYEQFFGPGTRLTVL.

For the CDR3, the DNA is TGTGCCAGCAGCTTATCATGGGGGGATGGTGAAGCTTTCTTT. Translation: CASSLSWGDGEAFF. The chain recombines TRBV7-3 with TRBJ1-1; weak D call: TRBD1 (5 bases). CDR1 is SGHTA, CDR2 FQGTGA, per germline. CDR3 length: 14 residues. Trimming stripped 2 bases from V and 7 bases from J, with 14 bases between.